Below, 20 T cell receptor beta chains from the same sample are listed, as sequenced in a study of CD8 T cells in ankylosing spondylitis. One entry per CDR3 protein, called by TCRdb with MiXCR from the 5' RACE reads. This sample carries about 240,000 distinct CDR3 sequences, about 9.1% of them seen once, and the ten largest clones take 6.8%. The sample consisted of blood, either unsorted or a sorted T cell fraction (not recorded which). The source is a male donor with ankylosing spondylitis or in good health (not recorded which).

This clonotype was found many times. CDR3: CASSQDPTGRNYGYTF. CDR3 nucleotides: TGTGCCAGCAGCCAAGACCCTACAGGGAGGAACTATGGCTACACCTTC. V is TRBV4-2 and J is TRBJ1-2, with a possible D match to TRBD1 (6 bases). This CDR3 region has 16 residues. Germline V gives CDR1 LGHNA, CDR2 YNFKEQ. V lost 0 bases and J lost 2, with 13 bases in between.

This clonotype has more than one count but fewer than ten. The gene calls are TRBV7-9 and TRBJ1-2; a weak D match, TRBD1 (6 bases). Trimming cost V 5 bases and J 7 bases, with 20 bases left between them. Germline V gene data show CDR1 as SEHNR and CDR2 as FQNEAQ (reference sequence). The CDR3 length is 15 residues. In DNA form, the CDR3 reads TGTGCCAGCAGCGAACGCCCGGACAGCATGTTTGGCTACACCTTC. Translated: CASSERPDSMFGYTF. The full variable domain, completed using reference TRBV7-9 and TRBJ1-2, is DTGVSQNPRHKITKRGQNVTFRCDPISEHNRLYWYRQTLGQGPEFLTYFQNEAQLEKSRLLSDRFSAERPKGSFSTLEIQRTEQGDSAMYLCASSERPDSMFGYTFGSGTRLTVV.

This clonotype was recorded many times. The chain employs TRBV5-1 and TRBJ1-3; the D is unclear. Germline V gene lookup returns CDR1 SGHRS and CDR2 YFSETQ. The V end was cut by 4 bases, the J end by 2 bases, with 4 bases between. The CDR3 consists of 12 residues. The CDR3 sequence is CASSETGNTIYF. CDR3 coding DNA: TGCGCCAGCAGCGAGACTGGAAACACCATATATTTT.

This clonotype was counted ten times or more. The rearrangement joins TRBV7-8 to TRBJ2-2; D gene uncertain. V was pared by 1 base and J by 2 bases, with 8 bases between. The CDR3 contains 15 residues. CDR1 and CDR2 from the germline V gene are SGHVS and FQNEAQ. The CDR3: CASSLGSSNTGELFF. The CDR3 region has the DNA TGTGCCAGCAGCTTAGGGAGCTCAAACACCGGGGAGCTGTTTTTT.

Ten or more counts support this clonotype. The chain joins TRBV10-3 to TRBJ1-1, with D possibly being TRBD1 (6 bases). This CDR3 has 16 amino acids. Germline assignment: CDR1 ENHRY and CDR2 SYGVKD. V was trimmed by 1 base and J by 1 base, leaving 13 bases between them. CDR3 in amino acids: CAISEYGGQKNTEAFF. CDR3 nucleotide sequence: TGTGCCATCAGTGAGTACGGGGGGCAGAAGAACACTGAAGCTTTCTTT.

At least ten counts were recorded for this clonotype. The CDR3 bases are TGTGCCAGCGGAGCCCGGGACAGGGGAGCCAATGAGCAGTTCTTC. Protein sequence: CASGARDRGANEQFF. The rearrangement uses TRBV12-3 or TRBV12-4 and TRBJ2-1, with 10 positions matching TRBD1. This CDR3 comprises 15 residues. J lost 6 bases, V lost 8 bases, and 10 bases had no gene match.

Ten or more counts support this clonotype. The gene calls are TRBV20-1 and TRBJ2-3, with 13 nucleotides matching TRBD2. V lost 6 bases, J lost 6 bases, and 6 bases stayed unmatched. The CDR3 runs to 14 residues. The germline CDR1 and CDR2 sequences are DFQATT and SNEGSKA (reference sequence). In nucleotides, the CDR3 is TGCAGTGCCATGGGACTAGCGGGACGTGATACGCAGTATTTT. The encoded protein is CSAMGLAGRDTQYF.

This clonotype has ten or more counts. The chain recombines TRBV7-2 with TRBJ1-5, with 7 bases identical to TRBD1. With V trimmed by 4 bases and J by 1 base, 4 bases remained unmatched. Germline CDR1 and CDR2: SGHTA and FQGNSA. The CDR3 totals 15 residues. The CDR3 protein is CASSSQGGSNQPQHF. The CDR3 bases are TGTGCCAGCAGCTCCCAGGGGGGAAGCAATCAGCCCCAGCATTTT.

V and J are TRBV5-4 and TRBJ2-1, with TRBD1 as a possible D gene (6 bases). Looked up from germline, CDR1 is SGHNT and CDR2 is YYREEE (reference sequence). V was trimmed by 7 bases and J by 6 bases, leaving 20 bases between them. The CDR3 is 15 amino acids. CDR3 residues: CASAGGGRGSNEQFF. The CDR3 nucleotides are TGTGCCAGCGCGGGTGGGGGCAGGGGTAGCAATGAGCAGTTCTTC.

The rearrangement joins TRBV12-3 or TRBV12-4 to TRBJ2-5, with 7 positions matching TRBD1. After removal of 6 bases from V and 4 bases from J, the junction contained 5 bases not matched to a gene. The CDR3 is 13 residues long. CDR3 residues: CASRKGQLETQYF. Here the CDR3 DNA reads TGTGCCAGCAGAAAGGGACAGCTAGAGACCCAGTACTTC.

The rearrangement uses TRBV12-3 or TRBV12-4 and TRBJ2-7; either TRBD1 or TRBD2 may supply D (5 bases each). Trimming took off 5 bases at V and 6 bases at J, with 14 bases between the two ends. The CDR3 is made up of 13 amino acids. The CDR3 loop is CASSLGDRGEQYF. The CDR3 DNA reads TGTGCCAGCAGTCTAGGGGACCGAGGCGAGCAGTACTTC.

The table lists this clonotype with many counts. V is TRBV11-1 and J is TRBJ2-1; the match to TRBD1 covers 8 bases. V shed 6 bases, J shed 3 bases, and the junction held 10 bases outside the gene matches. The CDR3 consists of 16 residues. Looked up from germline, CDR1 is SGHAT and CDR2 is FQDESV (reference sequence). The DNA of the CDR3 is TGTGCCAGCAGGCAGAGGACAGGGCTTGTCTACAATGAGCAGTTCTTC. Protein product: CASRQRTGLVYNEQFF.

This clonotype was recorded a few times. V gene TRBV18 combines with J gene TRBJ2-3; D unresolved. The CDR3 has 14 amino acids. CDR1 KGHSH and CDR2 LQKENI come from the germline V gene. V was shortened by 1 base and J by 2 bases, with 7 bases between the two germline ends. The CDR3 region has the DNA TGTGCCAGCTCACCACTAGATTCCACAGATACGCAGTATTTT. Translated: CASSPLDSTDTQYF.

This clonotype was counted at least ten times. V gene TRBV20-1 combines with J gene TRBJ2-1; D not resolved. The V end was cut by 6 bases, the J end by 7 bases, with 10 bases between. Germline V gene data show CDR1 as DFQATT and CDR2 as SNEGSKA (reference sequence). The length of the CDR3 is 11 residues. CDR3 residues: CSAHSLNEQFF. As DNA, the CDR3 is TGCAGTGCCCATTCTCTTAATGAGCAGTTCTTC.

The sample holds many counts of this clonotype. J is TRBJ1-5 and V is TRBV12-3 or TRBV12-4; the D gene is possibly TRBD1 (6 bases). V was pared by 6 bases and J by 3 bases, with 15 bases between. This CDR3 is built from 15 residues. The CDR3 region is CASRATGGNNQPQHF. The CDR3 DNA reads TGTGCCAGCAGAGCGACAGGAGGGAACAATCAGCCCCAGCATTTT.

This clonotype came up many times. The chain couples TRBV5-1 to TRBJ2-2; 10 positions agree with TRBD2. From germline, CDR1 is SGHRS and CDR2 YFSETQ. This CDR3 has 16 residues. V trimming: 0 bases; J trimming: 4 bases; junction bases outside the gene matches: 3. CDR3 in amino acids: CASSLGLAGVTGELFF. The CDR3 region has the DNA TGCGCCAGCAGCTTGGGCCTAGCGGGAGTCACCGGGGAGCTGTTTTTT.

This chain joins TRBV7-9 and TRBJ1-1; possible D gene TRBD1, 5 bases. The CDR3 consists of 15 residues. V was trimmed by 1 base and J by 1 base, leaving 10 bases between them. The germline gives CDR1 SEHNR, CDR2 FQNEAQ (reference sequence). CDR3 sequence reads: CASSLVTGGNTEAFF. The CDR3 DNA reads TGTGCCAGCAGCTTAGTTACCGGGGGGAACACTGAAGCTTTCTTT.

This clonotype was seen ten or more times. This chain connects TRBV5-1 to TRBJ2-1; 7 positions match TRBD2. Per the germline V gene, CDR1 is SGHRS and CDR2 is YFSETQ. The CDR3 is 15 amino acids. Trimming removed 3 bases from V and 8 bases from J; junction bases left unmatched: 11. The CDR3 is CASSSSSGSPHEQFF. The DNA for the CDR3 is TGCGCCAGCAGCTCCTCTAGCGGAAGCCCCCATGAGCAGTTCTTC.

This clonotype was seen ten or more times. This rearrangement joins TRBV6-1 to TRBJ1-2, with D hard to call. Germline CDR1 MNHNS, CDR2 SASEGT. Between the trimmed V and J ends, which lost 6 bases and 0 bases, there was a span of 20 bases. CDR3 length equals 17 residues. The CDR3: CASSPPPGELSNYGYTF. CDR3 coding DNA: TGTGCCAGCAGCCCTCCTCCGGGAGAACTCTCTAACTATGGCTACACCTTC.

This clonotype was picked up many times. The V call is TRBV30, the J call TRBJ1-2; D not resolved. Germline CDR1 and CDR2: GTSNPN and SVGIG (reference sequence). V shed 4 bases and J shed 6 bases, with 15 bases lying between them. This CDR3 is 13 amino acids long. The CDR3 DNA sequence: TGTGCCTGGACCCCTACTCGTAATAATGGCTACACCTTC. Translated, it gives CAWTPTRNNGYTF. Drawing the rest from reference TRBV30 and TRBJ1-2, the complete variable domain is SQTIHQWPATLVQPVGSPLSLECTVEGTSNPNLYWYRQAAGRGLQLLFYSVGIGQISSEVPQNLSASRPQDRQFILSSKKLLLSDSGFYLCAWTPTRNNGYTFGSGTRLTVV.